This record covers a single TCR beta chain. Its antigen is not known. This specimen belongs to a study of T cells after yellow fever vaccination. Findings of the study overall: Among all clonotypes, a small share was observed in both CD4 and CD8 compartments.

TCRdb used MiXCR to reprocess the 5' RACE reads, holding one entry per CDR3 protein. The sample lists about 170,000 distinct CDR3 sequences; 9.5% to 11% were seen once. The CDR3 extends over 12 amino acids. From germline, CDR1 is LNHDA and CDR2 SQIVND (reference sequence). V lost 3 bases, J lost 4 bases, and 6 bases lay in between. Sequenced here: CD8+ T cells sorted from PBMCs, sampled 15 days after the yellow fever booster vaccination. J is TRBJ2-5 and V is TRBV19, with D perhaps assigned TRBD1 or TRBD2 (5 bases each). The sequence came from a young man who received the YFV17D yellow fever vaccine. As DNA, the CDR3 is TGTGCCAGTAGTATCGGGACAGAGACCCAGTACTTC. This codes for CASSIGTETQYF.